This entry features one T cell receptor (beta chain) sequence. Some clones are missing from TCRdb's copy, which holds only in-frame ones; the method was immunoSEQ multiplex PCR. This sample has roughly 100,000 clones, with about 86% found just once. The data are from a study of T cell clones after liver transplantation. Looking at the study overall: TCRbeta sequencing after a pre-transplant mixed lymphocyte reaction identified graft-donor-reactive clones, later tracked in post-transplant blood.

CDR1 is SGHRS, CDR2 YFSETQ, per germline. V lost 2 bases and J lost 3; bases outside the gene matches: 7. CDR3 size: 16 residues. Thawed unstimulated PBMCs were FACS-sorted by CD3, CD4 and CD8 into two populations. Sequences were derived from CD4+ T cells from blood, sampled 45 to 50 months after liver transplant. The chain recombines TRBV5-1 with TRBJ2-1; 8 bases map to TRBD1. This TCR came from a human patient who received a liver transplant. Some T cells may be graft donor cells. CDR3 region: CASSLELTGGYNEQFF. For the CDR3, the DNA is TGCGCCAGCAGCTTAGAGCTTACAGGGGGCTACAATGAGCAGTTCTTC.